A selection of T cell receptor beta chains follows, all from one sample in a study of shared clonotypes between healthy human individuals. TCRdb's table, derived via immunoSEQ multiplex PCR, lists solely in-frame clones and lacks some. The table records hundreds of thousands of clones, roughly 92% of them present only once. The sequencing sample was made of naive CD8+ T cells sorted from blood. Receptor source: a man aged 25 to 45 in good health. Both conserved end residues are part of each CDR3. A D gene is named only where the DNA matches it firmly. The size field is filled for only some rows; it gives once, few, many or a size class.

V	size	J	D	CDR3	DNA
TRBV9	-	TRBJ2-7	TRBD2	CASSAGGRVYEQYF	TGTGCCAGCAGCGCTGGCGGGAGGGTCTACGAGCAGTACTTC
TRBV7-3	-	TRBJ2-1	-	CASSGVAYGGSPGRNEQFF	TGTGCCAGCAGCGGCGTCGCATACGGCGGCTCCCCTGGACGGAATGAGCAGTTCTTC
TRBV6-1	-	TRBJ2-7	-	CASSEPTSEQYF	TGTGCCAGCAGTGAACCGACTAGCGAGCAGTACTTC
TRBV29-1	once	TRBJ2-5	-	CSALIGGTQETQYF	TGCAGCGCTCTCATCGGGGGCACCCAAGAGACCCAGTACTTC
TRBV29-1	-	TRBJ2-3	-	CSVELWRVQADTQYF	TGCAGCGTTGAATTGTGGAGGGTCCAGGCAGATACGCAGTATTTT
TRBV28	once	TRBJ1-3	TRBD1	CASSWGTGSTSGNTIYF	TGTGCCAGCAGTTGGGGGACAGGGTCTACCTCTGGAAACACCATATATTTT
TRBV27	once	TRBJ2-1	TRBD2	CASRPPGLGYNEQFF	TGTGCCAGCAGACCGCCGGGACTAGGATACAATGAGCAGTTCTTC
TRBV7-9	-	TRBJ2-5	TRBD2	CASSWTSGLETQYF	TGTGCCAGCAGCTGGACTAGCGGCCTAGAGACCCAGTACTTC
TRBV7-9	-	TRBJ1-1	-	CASSLDLAGETGTEAFF	TGTGCCAGCAGCTTAGATCTGGCAGGGGAAACGGGCACTGAAGCTTTCTTT
TRBV27	once	TRBJ2-7	-	CASSLYRGSSYEQYF	TGTGCCAGCAGTTTATATCGGGGGAGCTCCTACGAGCAGTACTTC
TRBV4-1	-	TRBJ2-7	TRBD1	CASSQVTGTYEQYF	TGCGCCAGCAGCCAAGTGACAGGGACCTACGAGCAGTACTTC
TRBV11-2	-	TRBJ2-1	-	CASSLVRLERSNEQFF	TGTGCCAGCAGCTTAGTCCGACTAGAGAGAAGCAATGAGCAGTTCTTC
TRBV25-1	-	TRBJ1-5	-	CASSEQAGAQHF	TGTGCCAGCAGTGAACAAGCGGGAGCCCAGCATTTT
TRBV27	-	TRBJ1-2	-	CASSFGTDLNYGYTF	TGTGCCAGCAGTTTCGGGACCGACCTTAACTATGGCTACACCTTC
TRBV6-1	-	TRBJ2-1	-	CASSGKVGADNEQFF	TGTGCCAGCAGTGGAAAGGTGGGAGCGGACAATGAGCAGTTCTTC
TRBV27	-	TRBJ2-7	-	CASSLGGRAVEQYF	TGTGCCAGCAGTTTAGGGGGCAGGGCGGTCGAGCAGTACTTC
TRBV5-1	-	TRBJ2-3	TRBD2	CASSLEGSGITDTQYF	TGCGCCAGCAGCTTGGAGGGTAGCGGGATCACAGATACGCAGTATTTT
TRBV28	once	TRBJ1-3	-	CASSSVGNTIYF	TGTGCCAGCAGTTCCGTGGGAAACACCATATATTTT
TRBV2	once	TRBJ1-4	TRBD1	CASSDRQKTGWNEKLFF	TGTGCCAGCAGTGACCGGCAGAAGACAGGGTGGAATGAAAAACTGTTTTTT
TRBV7-3	-	TRBJ2-1	-	CASSLTSGDAYNEQFF	TGTGCCAGCAGCTTAACGTCCGGTGACGCCTACAATGAGCAGTTCTTC
TRBV7-9	-	TRBJ2-2	TRBD2	CASTRTSGRAVDTGELFF	TGTGCCAGCACTAGGACTAGCGGGAGGGCCGTGGACACCGGGGAGCTGTTTTTT
TRBV28	-	TRBJ2-1	TRBD2	CASSLTLAGGPNNEQFF	TGTGCCAGCAGTTTAACCCTAGCGGGAGGGCCGAACAATGAGCAGTTCTTC
TRBV6-5	-	TRBJ2-1	-	CATQPQNNNEQFF	TGTGCCACCCAGCCACAGAACAATAATGAGCAGTTCTTC
TRBV27	-	TRBJ1-1	-	CASSFIPVNTEAFF	TGTGCCAGCAGTTTTATTCCTGTGAACACTGAAGCTTTCTTT
TRBV18	-	TRBJ2-3	TRBD1	CASSPEGTTGGSDTDTQYF	TGTGCCAGCTCTCCCGAGGGGACCACAGGGGGCTCAGACACAGATACGCAGTATTTT
TRBV29-1	-	TRBJ2-2	-	CSVPSGGAATGELFF	TGCAGCGTTCCCAGTGGAGGTGCTGCCACCGGGGAGCTGTTTTTT
TRBV7-9	-	TRBJ2-1	TRBD2	CASSFGLAANEQFF	TGTGCCAGCAGCTTTGGACTAGCGGCCAATGAGCAGTTCTTC
TRBV7-9	-	TRBJ1-2	TRBD1	CASSLKRDREAGSGYTF	TGTGCCAGCAGCTTAAAACGGGACAGGGAGGCAGGGAGTGGCTACACCTTC
TRBV6-5	-	TRBJ2-3	-	CASSYGASAPPYF	TGTGCCAGCAGTTACGGAGCCAGCGCCCCCCCCTATTTT
TRBV15	-	TRBJ1-5	-	CAAQVLQGLSNQPQHF	TGTGCCGCTCAGGTATTACAGGGCCTTAGCAATCAGCCCCAGCATTTT
TRBV28	-	TRBJ2-1	TRBD2	CASSSPSGRGSYNEQFF	TGTGCCAGCAGTTCCCCCAGCGGGAGGGGCTCCTACAATGAGCAGTTCTTC
TRBV7-9	-	TRBJ2-7	-	CASSLARGRIHEQYF	TGTGCCAGCAGCTTAGCGCGAGGCCGAATCCACGAGCAGTACTTC
TRBV6-1	-	TRBJ2-7	-	CASSEGVHYEQYF	TGTGCCAGCAGTGAGGGGGTCCACTACGAGCAGTACTTC
TRBV4-1	-	TRBJ2-7	-	CASSQPQGTEQYF	TGCGCCAGCAGCCAACCGCAGGGCACGGAGCAGTACTTC
TRBV15	-	TRBJ2-2	TRBD2	CATSRSSGLTGELFF	TGTGCCACCAGCAGATCTAGCGGGCTCACCGGGGAGCTGTTTTTT
TRBV5-1	-	TRBJ2-3	TRBD2	CASSSRTSPSTDTQYF	TGCGCCAGCAGCTCAAGGACTAGTCCTAGCACAGATACGCAGTATTTT
TRBV21-1	-	TRBJ2-7	-	CASKKGLLYEQYF	TGTGCCAGTAAGAAGGGTTTACTCTACGAGCAGTACTTC
TRBV7-9	-	TRBJ2-1	-	CASSLLGLMGEQFF	TGTGCCAGCAGCTTATTAGGACTAATGGGGGAGCAGTTCTTC
TRBV23-1	-	TRBJ1-5	-	CASSQICQGGQPQHF	TGCGCCAGCAGTCAAATCTGTCAGGGCGGTCAGCCCCAGCATTTT
TRBV11-2	-	TRBJ2-5	-	CASSPRLGRETQYF	TGTGCCAGCAGCCCGCGCCTGGGGAGGGAGACCCAGTACTTC
TRBV10-3	-	TRBJ2-1	TRBD2	CAISESGFGGLYNEQFF	TGTGCCATCAGTGAGTCTGGTTTCGGGGGGTTATACAATGAGCAGTTCTTC